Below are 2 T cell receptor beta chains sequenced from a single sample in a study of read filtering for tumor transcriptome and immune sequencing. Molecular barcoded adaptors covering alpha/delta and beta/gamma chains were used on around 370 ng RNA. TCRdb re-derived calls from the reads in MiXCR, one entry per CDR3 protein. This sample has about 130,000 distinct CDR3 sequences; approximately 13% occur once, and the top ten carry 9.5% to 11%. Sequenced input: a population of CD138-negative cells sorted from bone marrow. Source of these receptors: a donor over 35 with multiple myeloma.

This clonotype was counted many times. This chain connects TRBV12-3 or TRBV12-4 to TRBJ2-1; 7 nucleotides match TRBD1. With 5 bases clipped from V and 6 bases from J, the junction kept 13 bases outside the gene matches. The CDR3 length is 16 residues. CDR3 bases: TGTGCCAGCAGTCAAAGACAGGGAAGGACAGGCAATGAGCAGTTCTTC. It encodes CASSQRQGRTGNEQFF.

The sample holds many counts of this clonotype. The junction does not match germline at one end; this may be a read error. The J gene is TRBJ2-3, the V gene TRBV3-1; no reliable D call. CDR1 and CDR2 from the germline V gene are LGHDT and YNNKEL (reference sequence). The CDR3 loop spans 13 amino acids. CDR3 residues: CASSQDRSDTQYF. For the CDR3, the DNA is TGTGCCAGCAGCCAAGATAGGTCAGACACGCAGTATTTT.